One and the same sample provided the 17 T cell receptor beta chains below, sequenced in a study of OX40 agonist ivuxolimab in advanced cancers. Clones were sequenced by immunoSEQ multiplex PCR, and TCRdb holds only the in-frame ones, with some missing. The sample contains around 79,000 clones, 88% of which appear only once. The source was CD4+ or CD8+ T cells sorted from blood, collected in a trial of the OX40 agonist ivuxolimab. The receptors derive from an adult with an advanced solid tumor such as melanoma, head and neck, liver or kidney cancer.

CDR3: CATSGRQGGTDTQYF. CDR3 DNA sequence: TGTGCCACCAGCGGAAGACAGGGGGGCACAGATACGCAGTATTTT. The chain links TRBV15 to TRBJ2-3; 9 positions agree with TRBD1. The ends lost 5 bases at V and 1 base at J; junction bases unmatched: 4. Germline V gene data show CDR1 as LNHNV and CDR2 as YYDKDF (reference sequence). The CDR3 has 15 amino acids.

This clone was observed a single time. The chain's CDR3 is CASSYGGANTEAFF. The CDR3 bases are TGTGCCAGCAGTTACGGGGGGGCCAACACTGAAGCTTTCTTT. J is TRBJ1-1 and V is TRBV6-5, with D possibly matching TRBD1 (6 bases). The germline CDR1 and CDR2 sequences are MNHEY and SVGAGI. The CDR3 is 14 residues long. V lost 2 bases and J lost 2, with 9 bases in between.

This chain joins TRBV9 and TRBJ2-2; a weak D match, TRBD2 (5 bases). The length of the CDR3 is 16 residues. Germline CDR1 and CDR2: SGDLS and YYNGEE. Trimming took off 0 bases at V and 5 bases at J, with 14 bases between the two ends. The CDR3 nucleotides read TGTGCCAGCAGCGTAGGGGTGCCGGGGTGGACCGGGGAGCTGTTTTTT. Encoded protein: CASSVGVPGWTGELFF.

The chain carries TRBV19 and TRBJ2-2, with D perhaps matching TRBD2 (5 bases). Germline CDR1 LNHDA, CDR2 SQIVND (reference sequence). The CDR3 runs 15 residues. The V gene lost 3 bases and the J gene lost 5 bases, with 13 bases spanning the gap. CDR3 in amino acids: CASSIIARGTGELFF. CDR3 bases: TGTGCCAGTAGTATTATAGCGCGTGGGACCGGGGAGCTGTTTTTT.

The rearrangement joins TRBV7-2 to TRBJ2-7, with D maybe TRBD1 (6 bases). CDR1 SGHTA and CDR2 FQGNSA come from the germline V gene. V was trimmed by 5 bases and J by 4 bases, leaving 15 bases between them. This CDR3 is built from 14 residues. This CDR3 reads CASSLQGPRYEQYF. The CDR3, as DNA: TGTGCCAGCAGCCTACAGGGCCCACGGTACGAGCAGTACTTC.

The V and J genes are TRBV28 and TRBJ2-7; D may correspond to TRBD1 or TRBD2 (5 bases each). Looked up from germline, CDR1 is MDHEN and CDR2 is SYDVKM. Trimming cost V 6 bases and J 2 bases, with 11 bases left between them. The CDR3 loop spans 13 amino acids. CDR3 bases: TGTGCCAGCAGCCGGGACGGGGCCTACGAGCAGTACTTC. Translated: CASSRDGAYEQYF.

The chain combines TRBV7-9 with TRBJ2-1, with TRBD2 matching over 11 bases. Germline values: CDR1 SEHNR, CDR2 FQNEAQ (reference sequence). The junction had 4 bases not matched to a gene; V was cut back by 7 bases and J by 5 bases. CDR3 length: 14 amino acids. The DNA of the CDR3 is TGTGCCAGCACAAGACTAGCGGGACACAATGAGCAGTTCTTC. This codes for CASTRLAGHNEQFF.

The chain carries TRBV9 and TRBJ2-1, with TRBD2 matching 10 bases. V lost 4 bases and J lost 4; bases outside the gene matches: 5. Germline V gene data show CDR1 as SGDLS and CDR2 as YYNGEE. The CDR3 has 15 amino acids. CDR3 protein: CASSYGLAVYNEQFF. The CDR3 coding sequence is TGTGCCAGCAGCTATGGACTAGCGGTATACAATGAGCAGTTCTTC.

The rearrangement uses TRBV11-3 and TRBJ2-3; D call uncertain. Germline V gene sequence: CDR1 SGHNT, CDR2 YENEEA. This CDR3 comprises 14 residues. V lost 1 base to trimming and J lost 4 bases, with 9 bases between them. CDR3 sequence: CASSLGPGSDTQYF. The CDR3 DNA is TGTGCCAGCAGCTTAGGACCGGGCTCAGATACGCAGTATTTT.

The chain employs TRBV6-6 and TRBJ1-1; D gene unclear. The CDR3 sequence is 14 residues long. Deletions cut 4 bases from V and 2 bases from J, with 11 bases between. In germline, CDR1 is MNHNY, CDR2 SVGAGI (reference sequence). This chain's CDR3 is CASSSSGPNTEAFF. CDR3 nucleotide sequence: TGTGCCAGCAGTTCTTCTGGGCCAAACACTGAAGCTTTCTTT.

This chain joins TRBV5-8 and TRBJ2-3, with D possibly matching TRBD1 (5 bases). Germline V gives CDR1 SGHTS, CDR2 YDEGEE. The CDR3 totals 12 residues. The ends were cut back, 3 bases at V and 3 bases at J, with 5 bases in the middle. CDR3: CASSYRTDTQYF. The CDR3 DNA sequence: TGTGCCAGCAGCTACAGGACAGATACGCAGTATTTT.

With regard to this clone: One junction end does not reproduce the germline sequence, and a read error may be involved. The gene calls are TRBV11-2 and TRBJ2-7, with 10 bases lining up with TRBD1. From germline, CDR1 is SGHAT and CDR2 FQNNGV. The CDR3 sequence is 13 residues long. The CDR3 region is CASSASAPGQGWF. The DNA of the CDR3 is TGTGCCAGCAGCGCGAGTGCCCCGGGACAGGGGTGGTTC.

This clone appeared a single time. This chain joins TRBV2 and TRBJ1-4; tentative D call: TRBD1 (6 bases). Trimming left V 11 bases short and J 8 bases short, with 18 bases between. Germline V gene data show CDR1 as SNHLY and CDR2 as FYNNEI. CDR3 length equals 13 residues. The CDR3 loop is CALRRGAGEKLFF. The CDR3 nucleotides are TGTGCCCTTAGAAGGGGGGCAGGCGAAAAACTGTTTTTT.

This chain joins TRBV6-1 and TRBJ1-4; no clear D gene. Between the trimmed V and J ends, which lost 5 bases and 0 bases, there was a span of 7 bases. Germline V gene sequence: CDR1 MNHNS, CDR2 SASEGT. There are 14 residues in the CDR3. CDR3 in amino acids: CASSRTPTNEKLFF. The CDR3 bases are TGTGCCAGCAGTCGGACGCCAACTAATGAAAAACTGTTTTTT.

This clone turned up a few times. The chain joins TRBV7-9 to TRBJ2-3; 14 nucleotides agree with TRBD2. V trimming: 2 bases; J trimming: 4 bases; junction bases outside the gene matches: 5. Germline-derived CDR1 and CDR2 are SEHNR and FQNEAQ (reference sequence). CDR3 length: 17 residues. This CDR3 reads CASSLLGTSGSPDTQYF. The CDR3 nucleotides read TGTGCCAGCAGCTTATTGGGGACTAGCGGGAGTCCAGATACGCAGTATTTT.

V and J are TRBV6-1 and TRBJ2-7, with D hard to call. Germline V CDR1 and CDR2: MNHNS, SASEGT. The CDR3 is 15 amino acids. Between the trimmed V and J ends, which lost 1 base and 2 bases, there was a span of 12 bases. The chain's CDR3 is CASSEGQVGTYEQYF. CDR3 DNA sequence: TGTGCCAGCAGTGAAGGGCAGGTTGGTACCTACGAGCAGTACTTC.

The chain is built from TRBV6-6 and TRBJ1-5; D not certain. V was clipped by 7 bases and J by 5 bases, with 6 bases between them. CDR1 is MNHNY, CDR2 SVGAGI, per germline (reference sequence). The CDR3 spans 11 residues. The CDR3 bases are TGTGCCAGCACCCCATATCAGCCCCAGCATTTT. Its translation is CASTPYQPQHF.